One and the same sample provided the 5 T cell receptor beta chains below, sequenced in a study of blood T cell repertoires in COVID-19. Data came from immunoSEQ multiplex PCR; TCRdb stores just in-frame clones and leaves some out. In the table there are more than 30,000 clones, about 94% of which are singletons. Sequenced material: peripheral blood. The receptors originated from a human donor with active COVID-19. The donor label of this sample is uncertain.

This chain uses TRBV7-2 with TRBJ2-5; tentative D call: TRBD1 (6 bases). Looked up from germline, CDR1 is SGHTA and CDR2 is FQGNSA. The CDR3 has 13 residues. V lost 5 bases to trimming and J lost 5 bases, with 12 bases between them. The CDR3 DNA reads as TGTGCCAGCAGCCCACAACAGGGTGAGACCCAGTACTTC. This codes for CASSPQQGETQYF.

The chain carries TRBV18 and TRBJ1-3; D uncertain. The germline V and J ends were trimmed by 2 bases and 0 bases, with 17 bases remaining between them. The CDR3 covers 18 residues. Germline loops: CDR1 KGHSH, CDR2 LQKENI. The CDR3 sequence: CASSPIIQTVRSGNTIYF. The CDR3 nucleotides are TGTGCCAGCTCACCAATAATCCAAACAGTTCGCTCTGGAAACACCATATATTTT. Complete variable domain (other parts from reference TRBV18 and TRBJ1-3): NAGVMQNPRHLVRRRGQEARLRCSPMKGHSHVYWYRQLPEEGLKFMVYLQKENIIDESGMPKERFSAEFPKEGPSILRIQQVVRGDSAAYFCASSPIIQTVRSGNTIYFGEGSWLTVV.

This clone was detected once. This chain joins TRBV29-1 and TRBJ2-2; no reliable D call. CDR3 length: 13 residues. Germline V gives CDR1 SQVTM, CDR2 ANQGSEA. Trimming pared 4 bases from V and 5 bases from J, leaving 11 bases between. CDR3 DNA sequence: TGCAGCGTTGGTCCCTACGATACCGGGGAGCTGTTTTTT. It encodes CSVGPYDTGELFF.

The genes are TRBV19 and TRBJ2-1, with D possibly TRBD2 on 6 matching bases. The germline V and J ends were trimmed by 0 bases and 2 bases, with 11 bases remaining between them. Germline assignment: CDR1 LNHDA and CDR2 SQIVND (reference sequence). This CDR3 has 16 amino acids. CDR3 in amino acids: CASSIDLGGAYNEQFF. The CDR3, as DNA: TGTGCCAGTAGTATAGATCTGGGCGGGGCCTACAATGAGCAGTTCTTC. The whole variable domain, remainder taken from reference TRBV19 and TRBJ2-1, is DGGITQSPKYLFRKEGQNVTLSCEQNLNHDAMYWYRQDPGQGLRLIYYSQIVNDFQKGDIAEGYSVSREKKESFPLTVTSAQKNPTAFYLCASSIDLGGAYNEQFFGPGTRLTVL.

The J gene is TRBJ1-1, the V gene TRBV10-3; D may be TRBD1 (5 bases). Germline values: CDR1 ENHRY, CDR2 SYGVKD. This CDR3 region has 15 residues. The V end lost 6 bases, the J end lost 3 bases, and 17 bases lay between the germline ends. CDR3 protein: CAIRQLDSEDTEAFF. CDR3 in DNA: TGTGCCATCAGACAGCTTGACAGTGAGGACACTGAAGCTTTCTTT.